The 31 T cell receptor beta chains listed next were all sequenced from one sample in a study of cytomegalovirus exposure and HLA in healthy donors. The study ran its PCR with 60 Vbeta and 13 Jbeta primers. Method: immunoSEQ multiplex PCR; TCRdb's copy keeps in-frame clones and lacks some. Among about 160,000 clones listed, about four fifths were seen once. The sequenced material came from PBMCs. The receptors were sampled from a woman aged 45-60 years in good health and CMV-seronegative.

The V gene is TRBV9, the J gene TRBJ1-5; D might be TRBD1 (5 bases). V lost 0 bases, J lost 2 bases, and 9 bases lay in between. Germline-derived CDR1 and CDR2 are SGDLS and YYNGEE. This CDR3 is built from 15 residues. The CDR3 sequence is CASSVDGRGNQPQHF. DNA of the CDR3: TGTGCCAGCAGCGTAGATGGCAGGGGCAATCAGCCCCAGCATTTT. Combining the CDR3 with reference TRBV9 and TRBJ1-5 gives the whole variable domain DSGVTQTPKHLITATGQRVTLRCSPRSGDLSVYWYQQSLDQGLQFLIQYYNGEERAKGNILERFSAQQFPDLHSELNLSSLELGDSALYFCASSVDGRGNQPQHFGDGTRLSIL.

Only a few counts were recorded for this clone. The chain uses TRBV2 and TRBJ1-5; possibly TRBD1 for D (5 bases). Germline V gives CDR1 SNHLY, CDR2 FYNNEI. Deletions cut 7 bases from V and 7 bases from J, with 17 bases between. This CDR3 has 14 residues. The CDR3 loop is CASTGGQGRQPQHF. CDR3 nucleotides: TGTGCCAGCACCGGTGGCCAGGGTAGACAGCCCCAGCATTTT.

The genes are TRBV19 and TRBJ1-4; a weak D match, TRBD1 (6 bases). The V gene lost 7 bases and the J gene lost 8 bases, with 14 bases spanning the gap. Germline values: CDR1 LNHDA, CDR2 SQIVND (reference sequence). There are 13 residues in the CDR3. The CDR3 region is CASKLAGAEKLFF. As DNA, the CDR3 is TGTGCCAGTAAATTGGCAGGGGCCGAAAAACTGTTTTTT.

For the CDR3, the DNA is TGCGCCAGCAGCCAAGCTCCGGGACAGTTCTACGAGCAGTACTTC. As protein: CASSQAPGQFYEQYF. The genes are TRBV4-3 and TRBJ2-7; 7 bases are shared with TRBD1. CDR3 length equals 15 residues. Germline CDR1 is LGHNA and CDR2 is YSLEER. Unmatched junction bases numbered 6, after V lost 1 base and J lost 3 bases.

The chain carries TRBV29-1 and TRBJ1-1; D is perhaps TRBD1 (5 bases). From germline, CDR1 is SQVTM and CDR2 ANQGSEA. Deletions cut 7 bases from V and 5 bases from J, with 17 bases between. CDR3 length: 13 amino acids. The CDR3 is CSATGEIGTEAFF. As DNA, the CDR3 is TGCAGCGCCACGGGGGAAATAGGGACTGAAGCTTTCTTT.

The V and J genes are TRBV15 and TRBJ1-2; D possibly corresponds to TRBD1 (5 bases). The CDR3 has 14 amino acids. Between the trimmed V and J ends, which lost 5 bases and 0 bases, there was a span of 10 bases. Germline V gene lookup returns CDR1 LNHNV and CDR2 YYDKDF (reference sequence). The DNA for the CDR3 is TGTGCCACCAGCCCCGGGACTTCTAACTATGGCTACACCTTC. Amino acid sequence: CATSPGTSNYGYTF.

This chain connects TRBV6-1 to TRBJ1-3; 7 bases agree with TRBD1. CDR1 is MNHNS and CDR2 is SASEGT in the germline V gene. Germline trimming cut 2 bases from V and 1 base from J; bases unmatched to any gene: 8. The CDR3 sequence is 17 residues long. CDR3 in amino acids: CASSETTGRGSGNTIYF. The CDR3 DNA is TGTGCCAGCAGTGAAACGACAGGGCGGGGATCTGGAAACACCATATATTTT.

This clone was counted once. V usage is TRBV18 and J usage is TRBJ1-1; a weak D match, TRBD1 (5 bases). V lost 2 bases and J lost 4, with 14 bases in between. In germline, CDR1 is KGHSH, CDR2 LQKENI. The CDR3 contains 15 residues. The CDR3 DNA follows: TGTGCCAGCTCACCATCCATGGGACTTCCCACTGAAGCTTTCTTT. Amino acids: CASSPSMGLPTEAFF.

This clone appeared a few times. The CDR3 reads CAIRETEMSTEAFF. The DNA of the CDR3 is TGTGCCATCAGGGAGACGGAGATGAGCACTGAAGCTTTCTTT. V usage is TRBV10-3 and J usage is TRBJ1-1; D is ambiguous. The CDR3 spans 14 residues. Germline V gene data show CDR1 as ENHRY and CDR2 as SYGVKD. The ends were cut back, 6 bases at V and 4 bases at J, with 15 bases in the middle.

The chain combines TRBV15 with TRBJ2-7; 9 nucleotides line up with TRBD1. Germline CDR1 reads LNHNV; CDR2 reads YYDKDF (reference sequence). V dropped 3 bases and J dropped 6; count of bases not matched to a gene: 9. This CDR3 spans 15 amino acids. Here the CDR3 DNA reads TGTGCCACCAGCAGCTCCGGGACAGGGAGTGCCGAGCAGTACTTC. Protein sequence: CATSSSGTGSAEQYF.

This clone appeared a single time. The gene calls are TRBV2 and TRBJ1-2, with 8 bases lining up with TRBD1. V was clipped by 6 bases and J by 5 bases; unmatched bases: 11. The CDR3 runs 15 residues. Germline CDR1 and CDR2: SNHLY and FYNNEI. The CDR3 region is CASRADRDRTYGYTF. The DNA of the CDR3 is TGTGCCAGCAGGGCTGACCGGGACAGGACGTATGGCTACACCTTC.

The V and J genes are TRBV20-1 and TRBJ1-4; a weak D match, TRBD1 (6 bases). From germline, CDR1 is DFQATT and CDR2 SNEGSKA (reference sequence). The CDR3 spans 11 residues. V gave up 6 bases and J gave up 6 bases, with 8 bases separating them. The CDR3 DNA follows: TGCAGTGCCGAGGGGGATGAAAAACTGTTTTTT. Translation gives CSAEGDEKLFF.

The chain employs TRBV7-9 and TRBJ2-7; the match to TRBD2 covers 11 bases. The CDR3 contains 15 residues. Germline V gives CDR1 SEHNR, CDR2 FQNEAQ (reference sequence). V was pared by 7 bases and J by 5 bases, with 10 bases of the junction left unmatched. The CDR3 loop reads CASNARLAGPDEQYF. Written as DNA, the CDR3 is TGTGCCAGCAATGCTAGACTAGCGGGACCCGACGAGCAGTACTTC.

This chain connects TRBV5-1 to TRBJ1-4; 11 nucleotides line up with TRBD1. The germline gives CDR1 SGHRS, CDR2 YFSETQ. This CDR3 has 16 amino acids. V was pared by 4 bases and J by 5 bases, with 7 bases of the junction left unmatched. The CDR3 nucleotides are TGCGCCAGCAGCCCTTCTAGGACAGGGGGCAATGAAAAACTGTTTTTT. Encoded protein: CASSPSRTGGNEKLFF.

The chain links TRBV5-1 to TRBJ1-1; 8 bases fit TRBD1. The CDR3 spans 15 residues. V trimming: 4 bases; J trimming: 5 bases; junction bases outside the gene matches: 10. From germline, CDR1 is SGHRS and CDR2 YFSETQ. The CDR3 sequence is CASSQGQGGGTEAFF. DNA of the CDR3: TGCGCCAGCAGCCAAGGACAGGGAGGCGGAACTGAAGCTTTCTTT.

The chain links TRBV4-1 to TRBJ2-7; D unclear. Trimming took off 1 base at V and 3 bases at J, with 13 bases between the two ends. The germline V gene encodes CDR1 MGHRA and CDR2 YSYEKL. The CDR3 spans 15 residues. The CDR3 spells CASSQARGTVYEQYF. CDR3 nucleotide sequence: TGCGCCAGCAGCCAAGCCCGAGGCACGGTCTACGAGCAGTACTTC.

This clone was picked up one time. The J gene is TRBJ2-2, the V gene TRBV18; D may be TRBD2 (6 bases). CDR1 is KGHSH and CDR2 is LQKENI in the germline V gene. V gave up 3 bases and J gave up 4 bases, with 18 bases separating them. This CDR3 spans 17 amino acids. The CDR3 protein is CASSPPFQRRVTGELFF. Written as DNA, the CDR3 is TGTGCCAGCTCACCCCCCTTCCAGCGGAGGGTCACCGGGGAGCTGTTTTTT.

This sequence joins TRBV18 and TRBJ2-1, with 9 bases fitting TRBD2. The V gene end was trimmed by 2 bases and the J gene end by 6 bases; junction bases not matched to a gene: 11. The CDR3 runs 17 residues. Per the germline V gene, CDR1 is KGHSH and CDR2 is LQKENI. In nucleotides, the CDR3 is TGTGCCAGCTCACCAGCTCGCGGCGGGGGGGCCGGCAATGAGCAGTTCTTC. Amino acid sequence: CASSPARGGGAGNEQFF. Complete variable domain (other parts from reference TRBV18 and TRBJ2-1): NAGVMQNPRHLVRRRGQEARLRCSPMKGHSHVYWYRQLPEEGLKFMVYLQKENIIDESGMPKERFSAEFPKEGPSILRIQQVVRGDSAAYFCASSPARGGGAGNEQFFGPGTRLTVL.

This chain connects TRBV6-1 to TRBJ1-3; perhaps TRBD1 as D (6 bases). With 4 bases removed from V and 0 bases from J, the gap between germline ends came to 13 bases. The CDR3 consists of 16 residues. The germline V gene encodes CDR1 MNHNS and CDR2 SASEGT. DNA of the CDR3: TGTGCCAGCAGTGGGCTGCCAGGGGCCTCTGGAAACACCATATATTTT. Encoded protein: CASSGLPGASGNTIYF.

The V and J genes are TRBV21-1 and TRBJ2-1; TRBD2, the table's D call, was not compared with the DNA. TRBV21-1 is a pseudogene locus. CDR3 size: 17 residues. CDR3 bases: TGTGCCAGCAGCAAGGGGCCGGGGCGGGAGGTACACAATGAGCAGTTCTTC. It encodes CASSKGPGREVHNEQFF.

Notes on this clone: At the DNA level, this CDR3 is encoded by other sequences in the same sample as well. This chain links TRBV7-2 with TRBJ1-2; D gene unclear. This CDR3 is 13 amino acids long. V lost 5 bases and J lost 2, with 9 bases in between. CDR1 is SGHTA, CDR2 FQGNSA, per germline. The CDR3 sequence is CASSPDSNYGYTF. The CDR3, as DNA: TGTGCCAGCAGCCCGGACTCGAACTATGGCTACACCTTC.

The chain combines TRBV14 with TRBJ2-1, with 7 bases identical to TRBD2. Germline CDR1 and CDR2: SGHDN and FVKESK. The CDR3 is 17 residues long. J lost 0 bases, V lost 0 bases, and 5 bases had no gene match. In DNA, the CDR3 is TGTGCCAGCAGCCAAGAATATGGGAGGGCCTCCTACAATGAGCAGTTCTTC. Translating gives CASSQEYGRASYNEQFF. The full variable domain, rest sourced from reference TRBV14 and TRBJ2-1, is EAGVTQFPSHSVIEKGQTVTLRCDPISGHDNLYWYRRVMGKEIKFLLHFVKESKQDESGMPNNRFLAERTGGTYSTLKVQPAELEDSGVYFCASSQEYGRASYNEQFFGPGTRLTVL.

The CDR3 bases are TGTGCCAGAAGCTTGGGGGGGCACACTAATGAAAAACTGTTTTTT. It yields the protein CARSLGGHTNEKLFF. The chain couples TRBV5-3 to TRBJ1-4; TRBD1 is a possible D gene (6 bases). TRBV5-3 is an ORF; its function is uncertain. The CDR3 length is 15 residues. Trimming took 0 bases from V and 2 from J, leaving 8 bases between them.

CDR3 amino acids: CASSLAFDTAREQYF. The CDR3 DNA reads TGTGCCAGCAGCTTGGCCTTTGACACGGCGCGTGAGCAGTACTTC. The chain links TRBV5-5 to TRBJ2-7; D call uncertain. Trimming left V 0 bases short and J 7 bases short, with 17 bases between. Germline V gene lookup returns CDR1 SGHKS and CDR2 YYEKEE (reference sequence). The CDR3 has 15 amino acids.

This chain links TRBV28 with TRBJ1-2; TRBD1 matches at 10 bases. This CDR3 is built from 16 residues. Germline CDR1 reads MDHEN; CDR2 reads SYDVKM. V was clipped by 5 bases and J by 11 bases; unmatched bases: 17. CDR3 nucleotide sequence: TGTGCCAGCAGTCCACTACATCCGGACAGGGGGAATTGGTACACCTTC. Amino acid sequence: CASSPLHPDRGNWYTF.

The table lists this clone with a count of one. The chain combines TRBV2 with TRBJ1-2; D is perhaps TRBD1 (6 bases). The germline CDR1 and CDR2 sequences are SNHLY and FYNNEI. Trimming cost V 2 bases and J 14 bases, with 15 bases left between them. This CDR3 contains 12 residues. The CDR3 spells CASSELGHLLTF. The CDR3 DNA sequence: TGTGCCAGCAGTGAACTGGGACACCTCTTAACCTTC. Combining the CDR3 with reference TRBV2 and TRBJ1-2 gives the whole variable domain EPEVTQTPSHQVTQMGQEVILRCVPISNHLYFYWYRQILGQKVEFLVSFYNNEISEKSEIFDDQFSVERPDGSNFTLKIRSTKLEDSAMYFCASSELGHLLTFGSGTRLTVV.

This rearrangement joins TRBV4-2 to TRBJ1-6, with D possibly TRBD1 on 5 matching bases. Germline CDR1 and CDR2: LGHNA and YNFKEQ. This CDR3 has 14 amino acids. V dropped 1 base and J dropped 7 bases, with 8 bases sitting between them. CDR3 region: CASSQGQGNSPLHF. The CDR3 DNA sequence: TGTGCCAGCAGCCAAGGTCAGGGCAATTCACCCCTCCACTTT.

The V gene is TRBV5-1, the J gene TRBJ2-2; perhaps TRBD2 as D (6 bases). This CDR3 contains 14 residues. Germline V gene sequence: CDR1 SGHRS, CDR2 YFSETQ. With 1 base removed from V and 4 bases from J, the gap between germline ends came to 8 bases. CDR3 DNA: TGCGCCAGCAGCTTGCCGGAGGGCACCGGGGAGCTGTTTTTT. This gives the protein CASSLPEGTGELFF.

This rearrangement joins TRBV6-5 to TRBJ2-3; 7 nucleotides line up with TRBD1. The ends lost 4 bases at V and 0 bases at J; junction bases unmatched: 7. The CDR3 is 16 amino acids. CDR1 is MNHEY, CDR2 SVGAGI, per germline. The CDR3 here is CASSLGTAYSTDTQYF. CDR3 DNA sequence: TGTGCCAGCAGTTTAGGGACAGCATATAGCACAGATACGCAGTATTTT.

V gene TRBV6-5 combines with J gene TRBJ2-1; 10 nucleotides align to TRBD2. V trimming: 2 bases; J trimming: 5 bases; junction bases outside the gene matches: 3. The CDR3 is 15 amino acids. Germline V gene lookup returns CDR1 MNHEY and CDR2 SVGAGI. In DNA, the CDR3 is TGTGCCAGCAGTTACGTACTAGCGGGACACAATGAGCAGTTCTTC. Residues: CASSYVLAGHNEQFF.

Only one count was recorded for this clone. The CDR3 DNA reads TGTGCCAGTAGTCTCCCGGGACAGGGGGAGGAGACCCAGTACTTC. It translates to CASSLPGQGEETQYF. This rearrangement joins TRBV19 to TRBJ2-5; 11 bases match TRBD1. CDR3 length: 15 residues. Germline-derived CDR1 and CDR2 are LNHDA and SQIVND (reference sequence). V shed 5 bases, J shed 5 bases, and the junction held 7 bases outside the gene matches. Based on the CDR3 plus reference TRBV19 and TRBJ2-5, the full variable domain is DGGITQSPKYLFRKEGQNVTLSCEQNLNHDAMYWYRQDPGQGLRLIYYSQIVNDFQKGDIAEGYSVSREKKESFPLTVTSAQKNPTAFYLCASSLPGQGEETQYFGPGTRLLVL.